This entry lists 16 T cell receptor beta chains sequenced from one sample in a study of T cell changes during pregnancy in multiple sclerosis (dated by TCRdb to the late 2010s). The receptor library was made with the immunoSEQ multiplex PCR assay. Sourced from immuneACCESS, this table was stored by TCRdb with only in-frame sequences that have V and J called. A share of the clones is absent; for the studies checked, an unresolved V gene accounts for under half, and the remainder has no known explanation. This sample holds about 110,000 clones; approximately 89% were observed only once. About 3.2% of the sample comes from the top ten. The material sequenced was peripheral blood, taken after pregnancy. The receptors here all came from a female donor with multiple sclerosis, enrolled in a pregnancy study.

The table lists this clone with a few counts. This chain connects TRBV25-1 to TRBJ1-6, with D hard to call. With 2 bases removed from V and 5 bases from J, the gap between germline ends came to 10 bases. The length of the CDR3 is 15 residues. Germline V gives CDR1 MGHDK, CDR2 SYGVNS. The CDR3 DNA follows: TGTGCCAGCAGTGAACTGAAAGCCGATAATTCACCCCTCCACTTT. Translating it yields CASSELKADNSPLHF. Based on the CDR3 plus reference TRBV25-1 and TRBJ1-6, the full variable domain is EADIYQTPRYLVIGTGKKITLECSQTMGHDKMYWYQQDPGMELHLIHYSYGVNSTEKGDLSSESTVSRIRTEHFPLTLESARPSHTSQYLCASSELKADNSPLHFGNGTRLTVT.

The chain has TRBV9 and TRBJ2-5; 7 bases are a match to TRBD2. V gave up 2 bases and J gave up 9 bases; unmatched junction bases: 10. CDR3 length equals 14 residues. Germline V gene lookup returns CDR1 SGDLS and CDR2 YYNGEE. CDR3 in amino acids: CASSVGLADGAQYF. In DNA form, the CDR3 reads TGTGCCAGCAGCGTCGGGCTAGCGGATGGGGCCCAGTACTTC.

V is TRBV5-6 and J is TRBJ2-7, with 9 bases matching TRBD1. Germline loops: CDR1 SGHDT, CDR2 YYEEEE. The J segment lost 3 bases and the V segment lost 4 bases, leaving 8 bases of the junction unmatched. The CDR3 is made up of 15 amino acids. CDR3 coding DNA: TGTGCCAGCAGCGGCCCGGGACAGGGTGTCTACGAGCAGTACTTC. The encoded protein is CASSGPGQGVYEQYF.

CDR3 in amino acids: CASSVDPNNEQFF. The CDR3 DNA reads TGTGCCAGCAGCGTAGACCCTAACAATGAGCAGTTCTTC. The chain is built from TRBV9 and TRBJ2-1; no clear D. This CDR3 is 13 amino acids long. Germline-derived CDR1 and CDR2 are SGDLS and YYNGEE. V lost 0 bases to trimming and J lost 5 bases, with 6 bases between them.

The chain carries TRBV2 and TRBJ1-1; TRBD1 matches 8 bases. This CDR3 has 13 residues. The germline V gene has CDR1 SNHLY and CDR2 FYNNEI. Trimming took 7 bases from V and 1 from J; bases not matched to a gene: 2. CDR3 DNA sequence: TGTGCCAGCACCGGGACAGGGAACACTGAAGCTTTCTTT. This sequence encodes CASTGTGNTEAFF.

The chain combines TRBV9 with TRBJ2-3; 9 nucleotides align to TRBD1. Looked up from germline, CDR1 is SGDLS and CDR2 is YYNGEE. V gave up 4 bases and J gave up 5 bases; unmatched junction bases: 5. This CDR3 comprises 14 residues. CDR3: CASSTRDREDTQYF. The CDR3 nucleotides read TGTGCCAGCAGCACCCGGGACAGGGAAGATACGCAGTATTTT.

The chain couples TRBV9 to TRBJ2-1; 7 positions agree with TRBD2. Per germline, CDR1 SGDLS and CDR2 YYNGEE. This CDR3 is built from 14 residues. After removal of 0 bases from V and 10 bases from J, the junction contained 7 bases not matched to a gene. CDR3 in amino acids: CASSVVGGIGEQFF. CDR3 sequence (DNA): TGTGCCAGCAGCGTAGTCGGGGGGATAGGAGAGCAGTTCTTC.

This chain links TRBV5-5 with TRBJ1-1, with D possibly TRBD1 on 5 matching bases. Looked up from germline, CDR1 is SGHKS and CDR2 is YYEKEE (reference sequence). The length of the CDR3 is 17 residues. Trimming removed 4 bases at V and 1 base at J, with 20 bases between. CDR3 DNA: TGTGCCAGCAGCCACGACCCAGGGTTAAGGAAGAACACTGAAGCTTTCTTT. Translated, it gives CASSHDPGLRKNTEAFF.

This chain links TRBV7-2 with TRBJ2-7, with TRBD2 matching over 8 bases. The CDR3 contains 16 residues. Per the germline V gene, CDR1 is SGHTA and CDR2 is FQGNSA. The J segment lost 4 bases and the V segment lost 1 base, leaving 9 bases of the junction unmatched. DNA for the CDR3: TGTGCCAGCAGCTTAGACGCGGGGGGACTACAATACGAGCAGTACTTC. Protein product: CASSLDAGGLQYEQYF.

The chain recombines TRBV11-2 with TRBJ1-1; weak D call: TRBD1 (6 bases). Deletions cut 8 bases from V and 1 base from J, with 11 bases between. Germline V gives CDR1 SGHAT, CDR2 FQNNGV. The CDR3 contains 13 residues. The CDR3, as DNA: TGTGCCAGCCGGGGGGCGGGGAACACTGAAGCTTTCTTT. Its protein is CASRGAGNTEAFF.

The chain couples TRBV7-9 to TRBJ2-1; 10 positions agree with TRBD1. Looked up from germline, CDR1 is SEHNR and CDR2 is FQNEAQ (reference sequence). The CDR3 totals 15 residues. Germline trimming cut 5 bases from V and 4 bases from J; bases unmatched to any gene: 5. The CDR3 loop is CASSPDRGPYNEQFF. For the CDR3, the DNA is TGTGCCAGCAGCCCCGACAGGGGGCCGTACAATGAGCAGTTCTTC.

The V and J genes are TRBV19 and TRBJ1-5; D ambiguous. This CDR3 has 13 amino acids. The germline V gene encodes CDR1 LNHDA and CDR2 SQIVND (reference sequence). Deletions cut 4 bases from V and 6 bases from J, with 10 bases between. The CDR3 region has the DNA TGTGCCAGTAGTAAGGAGAAAGGTCAGCCCCAGCATTTT. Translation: CASSKEKGQPQHF.

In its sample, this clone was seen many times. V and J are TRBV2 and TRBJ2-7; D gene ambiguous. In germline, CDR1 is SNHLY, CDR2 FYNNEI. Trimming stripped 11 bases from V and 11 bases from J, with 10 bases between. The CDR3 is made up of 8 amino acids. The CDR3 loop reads CASREEYF. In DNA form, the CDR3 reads TGTGCCTCCCGTGAGGAGTACTTC.

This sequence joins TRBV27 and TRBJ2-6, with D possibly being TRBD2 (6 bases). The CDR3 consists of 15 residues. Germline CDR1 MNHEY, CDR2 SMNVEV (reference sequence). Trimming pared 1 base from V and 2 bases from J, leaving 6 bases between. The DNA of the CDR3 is TGTGCCAGCAGTTTATGGGGGGCTGGGGCCAACGTCCTGACTTTC. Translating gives CASSLWGAGANVLTF.

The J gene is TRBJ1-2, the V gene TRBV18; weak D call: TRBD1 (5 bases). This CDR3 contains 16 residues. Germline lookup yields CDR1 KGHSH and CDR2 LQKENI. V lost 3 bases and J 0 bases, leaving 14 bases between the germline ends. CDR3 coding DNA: TGTGCCAGCTCACCCCTACCGGGGGTGTCTAACTATGGCTACACCTTC. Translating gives CASSPLPGVSNYGYTF.

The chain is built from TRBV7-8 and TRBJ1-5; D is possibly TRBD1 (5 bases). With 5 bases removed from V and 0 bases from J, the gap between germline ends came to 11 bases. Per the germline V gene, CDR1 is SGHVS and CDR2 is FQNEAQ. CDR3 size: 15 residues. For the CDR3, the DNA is TGTGCCAGCAGCATCCAGGGTCGTAGCAATCAGCCCCAGCATTTT. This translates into CASSIQGRSNQPQHF.